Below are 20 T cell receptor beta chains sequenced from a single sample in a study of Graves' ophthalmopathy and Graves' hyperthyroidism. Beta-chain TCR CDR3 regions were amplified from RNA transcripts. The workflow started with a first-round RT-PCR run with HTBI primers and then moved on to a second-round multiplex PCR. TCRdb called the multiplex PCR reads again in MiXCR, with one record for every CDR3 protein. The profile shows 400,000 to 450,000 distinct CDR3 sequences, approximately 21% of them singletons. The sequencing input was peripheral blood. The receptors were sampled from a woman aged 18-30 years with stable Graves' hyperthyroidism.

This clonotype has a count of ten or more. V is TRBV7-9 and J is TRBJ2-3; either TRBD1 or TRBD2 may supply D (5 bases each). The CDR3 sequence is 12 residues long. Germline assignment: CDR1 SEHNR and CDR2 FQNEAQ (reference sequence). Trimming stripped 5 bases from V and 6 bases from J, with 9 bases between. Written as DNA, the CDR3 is TGTGCCAGCAGCAGAGAGGGGGATACGCAGTATTTT. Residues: CASSREGDTQYF.

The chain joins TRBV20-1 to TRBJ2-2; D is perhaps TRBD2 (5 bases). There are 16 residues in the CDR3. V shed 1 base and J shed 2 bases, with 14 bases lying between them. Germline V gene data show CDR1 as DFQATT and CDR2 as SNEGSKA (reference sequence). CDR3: CSARATDWFNTGELFF. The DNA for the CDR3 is TGCAGTGCTAGAGCCACGGACTGGTTCAACACCGGGGAGCTGTTTTTT.

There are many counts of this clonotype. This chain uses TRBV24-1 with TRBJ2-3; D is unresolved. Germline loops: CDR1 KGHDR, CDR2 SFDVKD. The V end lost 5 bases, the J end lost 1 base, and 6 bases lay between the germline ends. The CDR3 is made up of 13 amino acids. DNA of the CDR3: TGTGCCACCAGTGGGCAGGGCACAGATACGCAGTATTTT. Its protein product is CATSGQGTDTQYF.

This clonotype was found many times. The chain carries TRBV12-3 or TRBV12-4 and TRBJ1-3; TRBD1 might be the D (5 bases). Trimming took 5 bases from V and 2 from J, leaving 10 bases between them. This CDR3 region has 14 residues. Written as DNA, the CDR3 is TGTGCCAGCAGTCCGGACACGGCTGGAAACACCATATATTTT. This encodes CASSPDTAGNTIYF.

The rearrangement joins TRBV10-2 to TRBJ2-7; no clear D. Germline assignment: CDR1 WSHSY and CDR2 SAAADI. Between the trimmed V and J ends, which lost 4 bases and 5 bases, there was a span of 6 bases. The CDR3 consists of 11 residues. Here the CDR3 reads CASSVPNEQYF. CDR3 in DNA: TGCGCCAGCAGTGTTCCTAACGAGCAGTACTTC.

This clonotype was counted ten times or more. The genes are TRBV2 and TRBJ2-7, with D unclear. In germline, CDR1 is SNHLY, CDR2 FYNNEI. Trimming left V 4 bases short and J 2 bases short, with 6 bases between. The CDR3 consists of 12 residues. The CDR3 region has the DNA TGTGCCAGCAGTGTTCGGACCTACGAGCAGTACTTC. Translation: CASSVRTYEQYF.

DNA for the CDR3: TGTGCCAGCACCGAAGGGACAGGGGGAAACGGGGAGCTGTTTTTT. Its translation: CASTEGTGGNGELFF. The chain employs TRBV2 and TRBJ2-2; TRBD1 aligns across 11 bases. The junction had 8 bases not matched to a gene; V was cut back by 7 bases and J by 7 bases. CDR1 SNHLY and CDR2 FYNNEI come from the germline V gene. CDR3 length: 15 amino acids.

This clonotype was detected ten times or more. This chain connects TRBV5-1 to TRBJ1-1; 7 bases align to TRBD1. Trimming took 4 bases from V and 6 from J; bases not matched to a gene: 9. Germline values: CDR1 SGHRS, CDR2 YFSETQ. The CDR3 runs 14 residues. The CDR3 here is CASSQLTGEAEAFF. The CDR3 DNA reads TGCGCCAGCAGCCAACTAACAGGGGAGGCTGAAGCTTTCTTT. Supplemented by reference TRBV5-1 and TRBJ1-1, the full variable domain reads KAGVTQTPRYLIKTRGQQVTLSCSPISGHRSVSWYQQTPGQGLQFLFEYFSETQRNKGNFPGRFSGRQFSNSRSEMNVSTLELGDSALYLCASSQLTGEAEAFFGQGTRLTVV.

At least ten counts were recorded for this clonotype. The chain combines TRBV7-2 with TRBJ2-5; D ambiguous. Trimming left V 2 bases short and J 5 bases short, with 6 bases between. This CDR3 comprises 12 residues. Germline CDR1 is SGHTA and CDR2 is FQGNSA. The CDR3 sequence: CASSLPSETQYF. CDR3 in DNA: TGTGCCAGCAGCTTACCGAGCGAGACCCAGTACTTC.

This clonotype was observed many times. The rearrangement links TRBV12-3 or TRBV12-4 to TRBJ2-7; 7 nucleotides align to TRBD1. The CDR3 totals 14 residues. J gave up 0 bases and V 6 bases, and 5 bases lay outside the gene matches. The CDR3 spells CASRRDSSSYEQYF. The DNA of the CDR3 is TGTGCCAGCAGACGGGACAGCTCCTCCTACGAGCAGTACTTC.

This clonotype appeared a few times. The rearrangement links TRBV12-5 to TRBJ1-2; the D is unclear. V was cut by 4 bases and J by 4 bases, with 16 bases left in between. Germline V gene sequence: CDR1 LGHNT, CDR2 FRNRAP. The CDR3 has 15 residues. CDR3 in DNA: TGTGCTAGTGGTTCCCCTCGGGGATTAGGCTATGGCTACACCTTC. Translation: CASGSPRGLGYGYTF.

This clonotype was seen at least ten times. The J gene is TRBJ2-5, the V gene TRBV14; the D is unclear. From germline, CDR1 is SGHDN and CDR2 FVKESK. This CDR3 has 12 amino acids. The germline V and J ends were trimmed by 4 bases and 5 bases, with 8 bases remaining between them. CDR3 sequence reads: CASSPSTETQYF. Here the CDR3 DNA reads TGTGCCAGCAGCCCATCTACGGAGACCCAGTACTTC.

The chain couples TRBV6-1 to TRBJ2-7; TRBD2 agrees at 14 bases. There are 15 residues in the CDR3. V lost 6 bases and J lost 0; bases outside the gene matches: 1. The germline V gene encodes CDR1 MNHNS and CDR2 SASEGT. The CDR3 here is CASRGLAGDSYEQYF. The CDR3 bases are TGTGCCAGCAGGGGACTAGCGGGGGACTCCTACGAGCAGTACTTC.

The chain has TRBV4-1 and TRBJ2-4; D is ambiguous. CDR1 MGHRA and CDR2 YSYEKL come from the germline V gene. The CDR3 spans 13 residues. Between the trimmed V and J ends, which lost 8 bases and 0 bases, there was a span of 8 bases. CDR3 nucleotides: TGCGCCAGCGCTTACCTAGCCAAAAACATTCAGTACTTC. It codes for CASAYLAKNIQYF.

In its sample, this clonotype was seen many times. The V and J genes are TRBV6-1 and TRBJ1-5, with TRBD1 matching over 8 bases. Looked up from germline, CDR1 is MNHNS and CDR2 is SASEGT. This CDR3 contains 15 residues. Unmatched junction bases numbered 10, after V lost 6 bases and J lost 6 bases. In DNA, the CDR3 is TGTGCCAGCAGACGCCAGGGGGCTCGTTCTCAGCCCCAGCATTTT. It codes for CASRRQGARSQPQHF.

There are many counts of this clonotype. Written as DNA, the CDR3 is TGCGCCAGCAGCCAAGGAAATAGCGGGATATACGAGCAGTACTTC. It translates to CASSQGNSGIYEQYF. This chain joins TRBV4-3 and TRBJ2-7; 8 nucleotides match TRBD2. Germline values: CDR1 LGHNA, CDR2 YSLEER. CDR3 size: 15 residues. The ends lost 1 base at V and 4 bases at J; junction bases unmatched: 6.

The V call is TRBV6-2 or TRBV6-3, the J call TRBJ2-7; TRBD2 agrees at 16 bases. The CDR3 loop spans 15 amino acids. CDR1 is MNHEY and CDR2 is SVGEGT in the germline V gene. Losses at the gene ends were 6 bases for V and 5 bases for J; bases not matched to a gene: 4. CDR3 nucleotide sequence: TGTGCCAGCAGGGGACTAGCGGGAGGGCCCGACGAGCAGTACTTC. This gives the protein CASRGLAGGPDEQYF.

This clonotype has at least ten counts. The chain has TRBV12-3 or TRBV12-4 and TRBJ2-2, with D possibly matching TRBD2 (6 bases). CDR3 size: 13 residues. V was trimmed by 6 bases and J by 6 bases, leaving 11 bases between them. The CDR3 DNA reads TGTGCCAGCAGACAGACTAGTTCCGGGGAGCTGTTTTTT. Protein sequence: CASRQTSSGELFF.

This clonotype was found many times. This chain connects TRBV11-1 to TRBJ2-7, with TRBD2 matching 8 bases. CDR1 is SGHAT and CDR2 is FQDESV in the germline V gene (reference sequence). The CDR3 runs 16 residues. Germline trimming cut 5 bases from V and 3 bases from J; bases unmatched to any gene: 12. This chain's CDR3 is CASSKSGSNSGYEQYF. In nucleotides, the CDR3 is TGTGCCAGCAGCAAAAGCGGGAGTAACTCCGGCTACGAGCAGTACTTC. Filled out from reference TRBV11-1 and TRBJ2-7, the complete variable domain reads EAEVAQSPRYKITEKSQAVAFWCDPISGHATLYWYRQILGQGPELLVQFQDESVVDDSQLPKDRFSAERLKGVDSTLKIQPAELGDSAMYLCASSKSGSNSGYEQYFGPGTRLTVT.

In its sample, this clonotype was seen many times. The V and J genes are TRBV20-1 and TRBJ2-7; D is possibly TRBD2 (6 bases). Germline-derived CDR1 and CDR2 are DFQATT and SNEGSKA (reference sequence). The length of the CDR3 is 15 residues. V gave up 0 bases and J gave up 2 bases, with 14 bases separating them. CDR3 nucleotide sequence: TGCAGTGCTAGAGATCTCAAGCGGGCGGCCTACGAGCAGTACTTC. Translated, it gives CSARDLKRAAYEQYF.